Listed here are 32 T cell receptor beta chains from one sample, sequenced in a study of a mutant IDH1 vaccine in newly diagnosed glioma. These receptors' antigens are unknown. The time point denotes: week 35, safety follow-up. It was 300 ug of mutant IDH1 20-mer peptide that made up each vaccine dose, given with topical imiquimod. The repertoire was sequenced with immunoSEQ multiplex PCR; TCRdb's copy has only in-frame clones and lacks some. The profile shows about 69,000 clones, 85% to 90% of them singletons. Sequenced material: PBMCs, taken from a glioma patient whose treatment included an IDH1 peptide vaccine. All receptors derive from a man in his thirties or forties with glioma.

The rearrangement links TRBV2 to TRBJ1-2; D gene ambiguous. Germline V gene sequence: CDR1 SNHLY, CDR2 FYNNEI. V was shortened by 3 bases and J by 4 bases, with 9 bases between the two germline ends. This CDR3 is 13 amino acids long. The CDR3, as DNA: TGTGCCAGCAGTGATATGTCGGCCTATGGCTACACCTTC. As protein: CASSDMSAYGYTF.

This chain links TRBV2 with TRBJ2-7; 8 positions agree with TRBD1. The CDR3 spans 13 residues. CDR1 is SNHLY and CDR2 is FYNNEI in the germline V gene. The J segment lost 3 bases and the V segment lost 5 bases, leaving 3 bases of the junction unmatched. The CDR3 region is CASSFTGGYEQYF. In nucleotides, the CDR3 is TGTGCCAGCAGTTTTACAGGGGGCTACGAGCAGTACTTC.

As for this clone: Other DNA variants within this sample encode the same CDR3. This chain's CDR3 is CASSAFLTSGRGNEQFF. DNA of the CDR3: TGTGCCAGCAGCGCCTTCCTGACTAGCGGGAGGGGAAATGAGCAGTTCTTC. The chain carries TRBV9 and TRBJ2-1, with 14 bases aligning to TRBD2. J lost 7 bases, V lost 3 bases, and 9 bases had no gene match. CDR1 is SGDLS, CDR2 YYNGEE, per germline. The CDR3 is made up of 17 amino acids.

As regards this clone: One junction end does not reproduce the germline sequence, and a read error may be involved. The genes are TRBV27 and TRBJ1-1; D not certain. Germline lookup yields CDR1 MNHEY and CDR2 SMNVEV (reference sequence). The length of the CDR3 is 14 residues. The CDR3: CAGSLRGLNTEAFF. In DNA form, the CDR3 reads TGTGCCGGCAGTTTAAGAGGACTGAACACTGAAGCTTTCTTT.

V is TRBV7-2 and J is TRBJ2-3; D remains unclear. The V end lost 5 bases, the J end lost 4 bases, and 10 bases lay between the germline ends. The germline gives CDR1 SGHTA, CDR2 FQGNSA. The length of the CDR3 is 13 residues. CDR3 sequence (DNA): TGTGCCAGCAGCCCCCTTCGGGCAGATACGCAGTATTTT. Its protein is CASSPLRADTQYF.

As concerns this clone: At the DNA level, this CDR3 is encoded by other sequences in the same sample as well. V gene TRBV4-1 combines with J gene TRBJ2-3; D gene ambiguous. Trimming removed 0 bases from V and 6 bases from J, with 7 bases in between. The V gene's germline CDR1 is MGHRA and CDR2 YSYEKL. The length of the CDR3 is 13 residues. CDR3 sequence reads: CASSQEEGDTQYF. The CDR3 DNA reads TGCGCCAGCAGCCAAGAGGAAGGGGATACGCAGTATTTT.

This chain links TRBV7-9 with TRBJ1-2; the D is unclear. Looked up from germline, CDR1 is SEHNR and CDR2 is FQNEAQ (reference sequence). V shed 5 bases and J shed 0 bases, with 16 bases lying between them. The CDR3 runs to 16 residues. The CDR3 loop is CASSPLARVANYGYTF. Here the CDR3 DNA reads TGTGCCAGCAGCCCGCTGGCGAGAGTAGCTAACTATGGCTACACCTTC.

The chain links TRBV6-1 to TRBJ1-6; possible D gene TRBD1, 5 bases. The CDR3 sequence is 14 residues long. Germline V gives CDR1 MNHNS, CDR2 SASEGT. The V end was cut by 2 bases, the J end by 10 bases, with 12 bases between. CDR3 amino acids: CASSEYGGGSPLHF. CDR3 bases: TGTGCCAGCAGTGAATATGGGGGTGGCTCACCCCTCCACTTT.

The rearrangement links TRBV6-5 to TRBJ2-3, with a weak D call TRBD1 (5 bases). From germline, CDR1 is MNHEY and CDR2 SVGAGI. Trimming left V 0 bases short and J 2 bases short, with 12 bases between. The CDR3 loop spans 16 amino acids. Here the CDR3 reads CASSYSRQFLTDTQYF. CDR3 DNA sequence: TGTGCCAGCAGTTACTCGAGACAGTTTCTCACAGATACGCAGTATTTT.

The chain is built from TRBV4-2 and TRBJ1-1; TRBD1 agrees at 9 bases. The CDR3 loop spans 16 amino acids. CDR1 is LGHNA and CDR2 is YNFKEQ in the germline V gene. V lost 0 bases to trimming and J lost 5 bases; unmatched junction nucleotides: 7. As DNA, the CDR3 is TGTGCCAGCAGCCAAGATACAGGGGGCGCGGAGACTGAAGCTTTCTTT. This codes for CASSQDTGGAETEAFF.

The J gene is TRBJ1-5, the V gene TRBV7-9; 9 bases line up with TRBD1. J lost 7 bases, V lost 2 bases, and 9 bases had no gene match. Germline V CDR1 and CDR2: SEHNR, FQNEAQ (reference sequence). This CDR3 is built from 16 residues. CDR3 nucleotide sequence: TGTGCCAGCAGCTTATGGTTGGGGACAGGGAGCCAGCCCCAGCATTTT. Its protein is CASSLWLGTGSQPQHF.

This clone was seen a single time. The rearrangement links TRBV5-1 to TRBJ2-7; D is unresolved. This CDR3 comprises 12 residues. The ends were cut back, 1 base at V and 7 bases at J, with 9 bases in the middle. Germline V gives CDR1 SGHRS, CDR2 YFSETQ. The DNA of the CDR3 is TGCGCCAGCAGCTTGATTGGCGAAGAGCAGTACTTC. The encoded protein is CASSLIGEEQYF. The full variable domain, rest sourced from reference TRBV5-1 and TRBJ2-7, is KAGVTQTPRYLIKTRGQQVTLSCSPISGHRSVSWYQQTPGQGLQFLFEYFSETQRNKGNFPGRFSGRQFSNSRSEMNVSTLELGDSALYLCASSLIGEEQYFGPGTRLTVT.

The gene calls are TRBV6-6 and TRBJ1-2; D is ambiguous. The CDR3 is 16 amino acids. Germline V CDR1 and CDR2: MNHNY, SVGAGI (reference sequence). Trimming removed 2 bases at V and 5 bases at J, with 18 bases between. The CDR3 coding sequence is TGTGCCAGCAGTTACACGCCGCGACACTCTGGTTATGGCTACACCTTC. Translation gives CASSYTPRHSGYGYTF.

The chain joins TRBV7-9 to TRBJ2-2, with D perhaps TRBD1 (5 bases). Germline-derived CDR1 and CDR2 are SEHNR and FQNEAQ (reference sequence). There are 16 residues in the CDR3. Deletions cut 5 bases from V and 5 bases from J, with 18 bases between. CDR3 loop: CASSPLVAGRTGELFF. The CDR3 region has the DNA TGTGCCAGCAGCCCTTTGGTAGCAGGGCGGACCGGGGAGCTGTTTTTT.

The chain links TRBV19 to TRBJ2-4; D remains unclear. The CDR3 is 12 amino acids. Germline CDR1 reads LNHDA; CDR2 reads SQIVND (reference sequence). V was clipped by 5 bases and J by 6 bases, with 8 bases between them. CDR3 amino acids: CASSPRLNIQYF. The CDR3 coding sequence is TGTGCCAGTAGTCCTCGACTAAACATTCAGTACTTC.

This chain joins TRBV29-1 and TRBJ1-2; no clear D gene. Trimming removed 2 bases at V and 7 bases at J, with 14 bases between. The CDR3 covers 13 residues. Germline CDR1 SQVTM, CDR2 ANQGSEA. CDR3 in DNA: TGCAGCGTTGAATTACTTCGGTCTGGTGGCTACACCTTC. Residues: CSVELLRSGGYTF.

The chain couples TRBV11-3 to TRBJ2-5; perhaps TRBD1 as D (6 bases). The CDR3 spans 16 residues. The germline V and J ends were trimmed by 4 bases and 5 bases, with 20 bases remaining between them. The germline CDR1 and CDR2 sequences are SGHNT and YENEEA. CDR3 loop: CASSSGDPWIQETQYF. The DNA of the CDR3 is TGTGCCAGCAGCTCAGGGGATCCATGGATTCAGGAGACCCAGTACTTC.

The chain combines TRBV9 with TRBJ1-3; D might be TRBD1 (5 bases). The germline gives CDR1 SGDLS, CDR2 YYNGEE. The CDR3 runs 17 residues. The ends were cut back, 4 bases at V and 6 bases at J, with 23 bases in the middle. The CDR3: CASSSSSNRQYANTIYF. The DNA for the CDR3 is TGTGCCAGCAGCTCCTCCTCTAACCGACAGTACGCAAACACCATATATTTT.

The CDR3 sequence: CASSVERTSPGETQYF. DNA of the CDR3: TGTGCCAGCAGCGTCGAGCGGACCTCGCCGGGGGAGACCCAGTACTTC. This chain joins TRBV5-4 and TRBJ2-5; perhaps TRBD2 as D (5 bases). Germline CDR1 SGHNT, CDR2 YYREEE (reference sequence). Trimming pared 4 bases from V and 5 bases from J, leaving 21 bases between. CDR3 length: 16 amino acids.

The chain couples TRBV7-3 to TRBJ1-3; D perhaps matches TRBD1 (6 bases). From germline, CDR1 is SGHTA and CDR2 FQGTGA. The CDR3 is 15 amino acids. V dropped 5 bases and J dropped 4 bases, with 15 bases sitting between them. For the CDR3, the DNA is TGTGCCAGCAGCACAGACGCAGGGGCGGGAAACACCATATATTTT. Its translation is CASSTDAGAGNTIYF.

The V call is TRBV29-1, the J call TRBJ1-4; D is uncertain. This CDR3 has 12 residues. The V end lost 4 bases, the J end lost 6 bases, and 9 bases lay between the germline ends. The V gene's germline CDR1 is SQVTM and CDR2 ANQGSEA. The chain's CDR3 is CSVGEEYEKLFF. In nucleotides, the CDR3 is TGCAGCGTTGGGGAAGAGTATGAAAAACTGTTTTTT. Combining the CDR3 with reference TRBV29-1 and TRBJ1-4 gives the whole variable domain SAVISQKPSRDICQRGTSLTIQCQVDSQVTMMFWYRQQPGQSLTLIATANQGSEATYESGFVIDKFPISRPNLTFSTLTVSNMSPEDSSIYLCSVGEEYEKLFFGSGTQLSVL.

In nucleotides, the CDR3 is TGTGCCAGCAGACCGAGAACACCGAATTCACCCCTCCACTTT. This gives the protein CASRPRTPNSPLHF. The J gene is TRBJ1-6, the V gene TRBV6-6; D gene uncertain. Trimming cost V 6 bases and J 7 bases, with 13 bases left between them. The length of the CDR3 is 14 residues. Germline-derived CDR1 and CDR2 are MNHNY and SVGAGI (reference sequence).

The chain has TRBV27 and TRBJ1-3; D is ambiguous. Germline V gene lookup returns CDR1 MNHEY and CDR2 SMNVEV (reference sequence). The CDR3 is 12 residues long. The V and J ends lost 8 bases and 0 bases respectively, with 5 bases between them. The CDR3 DNA reads TGTGCCAGCGGGGTCTCTGGAAACACCATATATTTT. Protein: CASGVSGNTIYF.

This clone was found once. This chain links TRBV4-3 with TRBJ2-1, with D perhaps TRBD1 or TRBD2 (6 bases each). Germline V gene data show CDR1 as LGHNA and CDR2 as YSLEER. The CDR3 totals 17 residues. V gave up 0 bases and J gave up 5 bases, with 17 bases separating them. The DNA of the CDR3 is TGCGCCAGCAGCCAAGACCCGGCAGGGGCGGGACACAATGAGCAGTTCTTC. Amino acid sequence: CASSQDPAGAGHNEQFF.

Written as DNA, the CDR3 is TGTGCCAGCAGCTTCGTCGGCAGTCAGAATGAGCAGTTCTTC. Its protein is CASSFVGSQNEQFF. This rearrangement joins TRBV5-4 to TRBJ2-1; D call uncertain. The germline CDR1 and CDR2 sequences are SGHNT and YYREEE (reference sequence). The CDR3 loop spans 14 amino acids. V shed 2 bases and J shed 7 bases, with 13 bases lying between them.

The rearrangement uses TRBV13 and TRBJ1-6; 9 nucleotides align to TRBD1. The V and J ends lost 0 bases and 8 bases, in that order; junction bases with no gene match: 2. CDR1 PRHDT and CDR2 FYEKMQ come from the germline V gene (reference sequence). This CDR3 has 15 residues. The CDR3 coding sequence is TGTGCCAGCAGCTTAGGACAGGGGGCGCATTCACCCCTCCACTTT. Protein: CASSLGQGAHSPLHF.

This clone was seen once. The chain has TRBV7-2 and TRBJ2-2; 11 bases fit TRBD2. Per the germline V gene, CDR1 is SGHTA and CDR2 is FQGNSA. The length of the CDR3 is 16 residues. The V gene end was trimmed by 3 bases and the J gene end by 5 bases; junction bases not matched to a gene: 5. The CDR3 DNA sequence: TGTGCCAGCAGCTTCTCACTAGCGGGGGCAACCGGGGAGCTGTTTTTT. This encodes CASSFSLAGATGELFF.

The chain recombines TRBV18 with TRBJ2-7; D unclear. Per germline, CDR1 KGHSH and CDR2 LQKENI. Trimming left V 0 bases short and J 3 bases short, with 6 bases between. The CDR3 length is 13 residues. Here the CDR3 DNA reads TGTGCCAGCTCACCACCCGATAGCTACGAGCAGTACTTC. Translation: CASSPPDSYEQYF.

This chain uses TRBV7-9 with TRBJ1-2; D remains unclear. CDR1 is SEHNR and CDR2 is FQNEAQ in the germline V gene (reference sequence). The CDR3 is 14 amino acids. V lost 1 base, J lost 2 bases, and 8 bases lay in between. The CDR3 loop reads CASSLVTGNYGYTF. CDR3 DNA sequence: TGTGCCAGCAGCTTAGTGACGGGGAACTATGGCTACACCTTC. Full variable domain (outside the CDR3, taken from reference TRBV7-9 and TRBJ1-2): DTGVSQNPRHKITKRGQNVTFRCDPISEHNRLYWYRQTLGQGPEFLTYFQNEAQLEKSRLLSDRFSAERPKGSFSTLEIQRTEQGDSAMYLCASSLVTGNYGYTFGSGTRLTVV.

The rearrangement uses TRBV29-1 and TRBJ1-2; D ambiguous. CDR1 SQVTM and CDR2 ANQGSEA come from the germline V gene. The CDR3 extends over 11 amino acids. V lost 4 bases and J 5 bases, leaving 8 bases between the germline ends. CDR3 in DNA: TGCAGCGTTGGTAGGGAGTATGGCTACACCTTC. It is translated as CSVGREYGYTF.

The rearrangement links TRBV5-4 to TRBJ2-6; D gene unclear. Germline values: CDR1 SGHNT, CDR2 YYREEE (reference sequence). The CDR3 runs to 15 residues. V lost 4 bases and J 0 bases, leaving 8 bases between the germline ends. CDR3 amino acids: CASSPMSSGANVLTF. CDR3 bases: TGTGCCAGCAGCCCGATGAGCTCTGGGGCCAACGTCCTGACTTTC.

This clone was counted once. V is TRBV7-8 and J is TRBJ2-5; tentative D call: TRBD2 (6 bases). The CDR3 extends over 13 amino acids. In germline, CDR1 is SGHVS, CDR2 FQNEAQ. V gave up 6 bases and J gave up 4 bases, with 12 bases separating them. As DNA, the CDR3 is TGTGCCAGCAGTCTGGACTATAGAGAGACCCAGTACTTC. It encodes CASSLDYRETQYF.